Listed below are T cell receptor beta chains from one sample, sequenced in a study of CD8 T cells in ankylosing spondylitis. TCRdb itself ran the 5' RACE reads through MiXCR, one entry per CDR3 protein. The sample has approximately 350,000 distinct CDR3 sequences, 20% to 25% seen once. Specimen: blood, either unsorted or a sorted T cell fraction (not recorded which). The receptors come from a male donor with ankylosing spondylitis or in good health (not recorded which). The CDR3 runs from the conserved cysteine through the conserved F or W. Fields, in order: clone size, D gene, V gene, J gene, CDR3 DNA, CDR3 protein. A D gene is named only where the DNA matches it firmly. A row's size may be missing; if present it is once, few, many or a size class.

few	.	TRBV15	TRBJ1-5	TGTGCCACCAGCAGTACAACAGACTATAGCAATCAGCCCCAGCATTTT	CATSSTTDYSNQPQHF
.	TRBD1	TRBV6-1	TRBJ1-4	TGTGCCACCTGCGTCGGGACAGGAGTTAATGAAAAACTGTTTTTT	CATCVGTGVNEKLFF
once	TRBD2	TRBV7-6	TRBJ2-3	TGTGCCAGCAGCTCCCGGGGGGGAACCATCACAGATACGCAGTATTTT	CASSSRGGTITDTQYF
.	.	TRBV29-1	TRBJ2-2	TGCAGCGTCGAAAAGTCGTGGGGGGAGCTGTTTTTT	CSVEKSWGELFF
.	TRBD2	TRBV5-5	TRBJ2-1	TGTGCCAGCAGCTTGTTTGGGACTAGCGAATACAATGAGCAGTTCTTC	CASSLFGTSEYNEQFF
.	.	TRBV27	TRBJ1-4	TGTGCCAGCAGTCCCTCAGGGGCCAAGCTGTTTTTT	CASSPSGAKLFF
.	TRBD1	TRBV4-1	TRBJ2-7	TGCGCCAGCAGCCAGCTACAGGGGGGATCCTACGAGCAGTACTTC	CASSQLQGGSYEQYF
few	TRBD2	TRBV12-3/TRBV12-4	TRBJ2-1	TGTGCCAGCAGTTTAGGGTCTAGCGGGGATGAGCAGTTCTTC	CASSLGSSGDEQFF
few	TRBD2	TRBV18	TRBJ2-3	TGTGCCAGCTCACCCTTAGCGGGGGACACAGATACGCAGTATTTT	CASSPLAGDTDTQYF
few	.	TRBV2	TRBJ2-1	TGTGCCAGCAGTGCTGGAACAAATTCCTACAATGAGCAGTTCTTC	CASSAGTNSYNEQFF
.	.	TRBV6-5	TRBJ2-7	TGTGCCAGCAGTTACTCGACCCAGGAGGGCTACGAGCAGTACTTC	CASSYSTQEGYEQYF
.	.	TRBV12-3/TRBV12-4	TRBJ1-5	TGTGCCAGCAGTTCGGGACCGCTTCAGCCCCAGCATTTT	CASSSGPLQPQHF
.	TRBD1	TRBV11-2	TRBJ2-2	TGTGCCAGCAGCTTAGGGCCACAGGGGGCCGGGGAGCTGTTTTTT	CASSLGPQGAGELFF
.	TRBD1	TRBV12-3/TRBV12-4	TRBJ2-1	TGTGCCAGCAGTTTGCCGGAGGGACAGGGAATAGAGAATGAGCAGTTCTTC	CASSLPEGQGIENEQFF
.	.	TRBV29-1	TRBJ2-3	TGCAGCGTAGGGGACAACACAGATACGCAGTATTTT	CSVGDNTDTQYF
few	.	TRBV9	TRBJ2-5	TGTGCCAGCAGCGGAAGGGGGGGGGCCGACCAAGAGACCCAGTACTTC	CASSGRGGADQETQYF
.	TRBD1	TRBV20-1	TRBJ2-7	TGCAGTGCTAGAGCGGGACAGGGCTACGAGCAGTACTTC	CSARAGQGYEQYF
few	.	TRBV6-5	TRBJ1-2	TGTGCCAGCAGTTCTCCCGCTAACTATGGCTACACCTTC	CASSSPANYGYTF
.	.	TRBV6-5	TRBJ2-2	TGTGCCAGCAGTTACGCGGGGGCAGCAGGGGAGCTGTTTTTT	CASSYAGAAGELFF
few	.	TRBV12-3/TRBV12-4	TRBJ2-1	TGTGCCAGCAGCACCACAGGGCCCAACTCCTACAATGAGCAGTTCTTC	CASSTTGPNSYNEQFF
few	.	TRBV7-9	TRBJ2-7	TGTGCCAGCACCCAAGGGGGGGGCGAGCAGTACTTC	CASTQGGGEQYF
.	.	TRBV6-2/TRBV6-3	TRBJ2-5	TGTGCCAGCATGGCAGCGGCCCACGAGACCCAGTACTTC	CASMAAAHETQYF
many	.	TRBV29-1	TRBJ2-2	TGCAGCGTTGAGTCGGCCTCTCAGGTGGAGCTGTTTTTT	CSVESASQVELFF
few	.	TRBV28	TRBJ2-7	TGTGCCAGCAGACCAGGGATGGGGGAGCAGTACTTC	CASRPGMGEQYF
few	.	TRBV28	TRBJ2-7	TGTGCCAGCAGTTATTCAGGATACGACGAGCAGTACTTC	CASSYSGYDEQYF
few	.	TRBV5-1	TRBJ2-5	TGCGCCAGCAGCATCCCGGGACATAATAAAGAGACCCAGTACTTC	CASSIPGHNKETQYF
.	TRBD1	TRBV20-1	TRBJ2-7	TGCAGTGCTTTCCGACAGGGAAGGATCCACGAGCAGTACTTC	CSAFRQGRIHEQYF
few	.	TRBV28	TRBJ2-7	TGTGCGGCCAGGCCGGGGCCTACCTACGAGCAGTACTTC	CAARPGPTYEQYF
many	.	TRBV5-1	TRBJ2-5	TGCGCCAGCAGCTCCTCTCCAGGATTCCAAGAGACCCAGTACTTC	CASSSSPGFQETQYF
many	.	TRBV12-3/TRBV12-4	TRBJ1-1	TGTGCCAGCAGTTTAGAGACTGAAGCTTTCTTT	CASSLETEAFF
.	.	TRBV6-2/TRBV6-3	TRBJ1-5	TGTGCCAGCAGTTACAGTCCGGGGGGTTATCAGCCCCAGCATTTT	CASSYSPGGYQPQHF
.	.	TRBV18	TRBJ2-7	TGTGCCAGCTCTGGCGGGACATTGTACGAGCAGTACTTC	CASSGGTLYEQYF
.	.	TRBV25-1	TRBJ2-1	TGTGCCAGCATGAGGGGATCGACGAACAATGAGCAGTTCTTC	CASMRGSTNNEQFF
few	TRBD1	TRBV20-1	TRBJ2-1	TGCAGTGCCTCAACCTACGACAGGGCCCATGAGCAGTTCTTC	CSASTYDRAHEQFF
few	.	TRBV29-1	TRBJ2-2	TGCAGCGTTGAAGTCTACGACCTCGGCGGGGAGCTGTTTTTT	CSVEVYDLGGELFF
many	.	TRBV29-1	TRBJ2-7	TGCAGCGTTGAAGAGGGGCTCGAGACCCCCGAGCAGTACTTC	CSVEEGLETPEQYF
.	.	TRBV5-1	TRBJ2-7	TGCGCCAGCAGCTTGGGACAGACCTCCTACGAGCAGTACTTC	CASSLGQTSYEQYF
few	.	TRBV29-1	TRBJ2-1	TGCAGCGTTCGGGTGTCAAAATACAATGAGCAGTTCTTC	CSVRVSKYNEQFF
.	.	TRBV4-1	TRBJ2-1	TGCGCCAGCAGCCAAATTGGGGGACACAATGAGCAGTTCTTC	CASSQIGGHNEQFF
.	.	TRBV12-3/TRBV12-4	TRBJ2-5	TGTGCCAGCAGCCCTAGGGACCAAGAGACCCAGTACTTC	CASSPRDQETQYF
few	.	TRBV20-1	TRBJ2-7	TGCAGTGCTAGAGATCCCTTTAGTATGCGGGGCTACGAGCAGTACTTC	CSARDPFSMRGYEQYF
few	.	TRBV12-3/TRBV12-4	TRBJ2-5	TGTGCCAGCAGTTTTGGGACAAGGGAGACCCAGTACTTC	CASSFGTRETQYF
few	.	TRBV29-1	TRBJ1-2	TGCAGCGTTGATGATGGTTCGGCCGATACGGGTGGGGACTATGGCTACACCTTC	CSVDDGSADTGGDYGYTF